This T cell receptor beta chain appears in the sequencing data of a study of tumor-infiltrating lymphocytes in primary liver carcinoma. Study-wide background: Each of the samples returned roughly 3.5 to 8 million productive TCRbeta reads (a yield similar across tissue types).

Points from the study as a whole: Tumor-adjacent and tumor-blood pairs shared a smaller degree of overlap than tumor region pairs.

Germline DNA was also extracted, with blood RNA taken from unsorted whole blood. Treatment-naive at the time, the patients had chronic HBV infection. A constant-region primer primed TCR beta cDNA synthesis from 400 to 600 ng of total RNA. What produced the TCR beta libraries was three nested multiplex PCR rounds using slightly modified ARM-PCR. Running around 10 cycles apiece, the first two PCR rounds relied on TRBV1-TRBV30 forward primers together with a C-beta reverse primer. From the multiplex PCR reads, TCRdb called clonotypes with MiXCR, one entry per CDR3 protein. The sample includes 310,000 or so distinct CDR3 sequences, approximately 58% seen only once; the top ten take approximately 15%. About this clonotype itself: The antigen is not known. At one of its ends the junction is not consistent with the germline gene, which may arise from a read error.

This CDR3 is 14 amino acids long. Looked up from germline, CDR1 is WSHSY and CDR2 is SAAADI. The sequenced material came from peripheral blood. The genes are TRBV10-2 and TRBJ2-1; the match to TRBD2 covers 8 bases. The receptor's source is a woman in her twenties or thirties with primary liver carcinoma and hepatitis B virus infection. The CDR3 DNA follows: TGCGGCAGCAGTGTAAGCGGGAGTAATCATGAGCAGTTCTTC. It yields the protein CGSSVSGSNHEQFF.